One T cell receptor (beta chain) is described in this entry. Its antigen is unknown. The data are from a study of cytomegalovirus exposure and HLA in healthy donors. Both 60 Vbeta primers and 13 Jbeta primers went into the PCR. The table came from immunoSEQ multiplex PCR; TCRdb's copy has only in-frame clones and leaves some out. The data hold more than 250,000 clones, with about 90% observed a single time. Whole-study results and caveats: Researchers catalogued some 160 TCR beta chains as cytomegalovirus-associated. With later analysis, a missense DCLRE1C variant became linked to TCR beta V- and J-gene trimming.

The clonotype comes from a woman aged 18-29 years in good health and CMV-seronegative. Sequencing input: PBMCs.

CDR3 amino acids: CASSPRQAGNTGELFF. CDR3 in DNA: TGTGCCAGCAGCCCTCGTCAGGCGGGGAACACCGGGGAGCTGTTTTTT. The chain combines TRBV7-8 with TRBJ2-2, with TRBD2 as a possible D gene (5 bases). V was pared by 5 bases and J by 1 base, with 14 bases between. CDR3 size: 16 residues. The germline V gene has CDR1 SGHVS and CDR2 FQNEAQ. Drawing the rest from reference TRBV7-8 and TRBJ2-2, the complete variable domain is GAGVSQSPRYKVAKRGQDVALRCDPISGHVSLFWYQQALGQGPEFLTYFQNEAQLDKSGLPSDRFFAERPEGSVSTLKIQRTQQEDSAVYLCASSPRQAGNTGELFFGEGSRLTVL.